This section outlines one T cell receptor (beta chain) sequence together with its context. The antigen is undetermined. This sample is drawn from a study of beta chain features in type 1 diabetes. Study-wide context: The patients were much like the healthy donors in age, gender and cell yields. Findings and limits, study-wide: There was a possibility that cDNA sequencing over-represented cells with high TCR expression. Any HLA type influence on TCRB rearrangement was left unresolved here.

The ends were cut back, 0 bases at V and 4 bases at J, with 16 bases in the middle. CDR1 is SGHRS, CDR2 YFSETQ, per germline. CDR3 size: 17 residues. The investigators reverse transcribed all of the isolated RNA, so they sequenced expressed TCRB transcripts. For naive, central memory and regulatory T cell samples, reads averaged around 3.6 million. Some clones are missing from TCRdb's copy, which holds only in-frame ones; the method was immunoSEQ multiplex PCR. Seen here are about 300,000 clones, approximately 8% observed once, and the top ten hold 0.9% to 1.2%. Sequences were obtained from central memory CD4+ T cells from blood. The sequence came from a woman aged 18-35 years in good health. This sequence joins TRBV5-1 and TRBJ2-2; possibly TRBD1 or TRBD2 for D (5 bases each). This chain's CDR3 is CASSLGHRDPGTGELFF. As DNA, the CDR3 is TGCGCCAGCAGCTTGGGCCACCGGGACCCCGGCACCGGGGAGCTGTTTTTT.